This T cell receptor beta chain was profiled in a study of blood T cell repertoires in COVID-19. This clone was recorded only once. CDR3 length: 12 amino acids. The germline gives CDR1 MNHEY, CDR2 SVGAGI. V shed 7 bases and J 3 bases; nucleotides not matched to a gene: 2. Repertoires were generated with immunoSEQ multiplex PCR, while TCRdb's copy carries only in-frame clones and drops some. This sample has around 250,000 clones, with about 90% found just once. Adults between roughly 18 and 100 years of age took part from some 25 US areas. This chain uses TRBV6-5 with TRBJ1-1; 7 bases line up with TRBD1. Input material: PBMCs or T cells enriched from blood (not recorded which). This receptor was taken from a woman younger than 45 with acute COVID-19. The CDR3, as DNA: TGTGCCAGCACAGACAGGGACACTGAAGCTTTCTTT. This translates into CASTDRDTEAFF.